One sample yielded the 3 T cell receptor beta chains listed below, sequenced in a study of shared clonotypes between healthy human individuals. Produced via immunoSEQ multiplex PCR; TCRdb's table is partial and in-frame only. The sample shows roughly 700,000 clones, about 74% of them seen only once. What was sequenced was memory CD4+ T cells sorted from blood. Subset indicated: CD45RA-negative fraction. These receptors came from a woman in her 30s in good health.

This clone occurred many times. The gene calls are TRBV7-8 and TRBJ2-5, with TRBD2 matching 13 bases. Germline CDR1 SGHVS, CDR2 FQNEAQ. The ends lost 5 bases at V and 3 bases at J; junction bases unmatched: 15. There are 19 residues in the CDR3. The CDR3 region has the DNA TGTGCCAGCAGCCTGGCGATTGGACTAGCGGGAGTTGGGGAAGAGACCCAGTACTTC. It is translated as CASSLAIGLAGVGEETQYF.

As to this clone: This CDR3 is also generated by other DNA sequences in the sample. The V call is TRBV5-1, the J call TRBJ2-3; 10 bases line up with TRBD1. The CDR3 spans 15 residues. V was clipped by 4 bases and J by 0 bases; unmatched bases: 2. CDR1 is SGHRS and CDR2 is YFSETQ in the germline V gene. CDR3 sequence (DNA): TGCGCCAGCAGCCTGGGACAGGGGAGCACAGATACGCAGTATTTT. Amino acids: CASSLGQGSTDTQYF.

V gene TRBV10-3 combines with J gene TRBJ2-3; 8 positions agree with TRBD2. V trimming: 4 bases; J trimming: 5 bases; junction bases outside the gene matches: 8. This CDR3 spans 15 amino acids. CDR1 is ENHRY and CDR2 is SYGVKD in the germline V gene. CDR3 nucleotide sequence: TGTGCCATCAGTGCGGTCCCCGGGGGGGAAGATACGCAGTATTTT. Encoded protein: CAISAVPGGEDTQYF.